This paragraph reports one T cell receptor beta chain. One junction end does not reproduce the germline sequence, and a read error may be involved. Germline CDR1 reads SGHRS; CDR2 reads YFSETQ. The CDR3 sequence is 14 residues long. PCR was performed a second time for about 6 to 12 cycles using a sample-barcoded 5' primer and a J-beta primer mix. One entry per CDR3 protein results from TCRdb running MiXCR on the 5' RACE reads. Of fewer than 1.5 million distinct CDR3 sequences listed, about 40% are singletons. The data stem from a study of blood T cells in healthy people across ages. The sequence derives from a woman aged 18-35 years in good health. The chain combines TRBV5-1 with TRBJ1-6; TRBD1 might be the D (6 bases). Material for sequencing was blood. The CDR3 DNA follows: TGCGCCAGCAGCCCGACGGACAGTAATCCACCCCTCCACTTT. Translated: CASSPTDSNPPLHF.